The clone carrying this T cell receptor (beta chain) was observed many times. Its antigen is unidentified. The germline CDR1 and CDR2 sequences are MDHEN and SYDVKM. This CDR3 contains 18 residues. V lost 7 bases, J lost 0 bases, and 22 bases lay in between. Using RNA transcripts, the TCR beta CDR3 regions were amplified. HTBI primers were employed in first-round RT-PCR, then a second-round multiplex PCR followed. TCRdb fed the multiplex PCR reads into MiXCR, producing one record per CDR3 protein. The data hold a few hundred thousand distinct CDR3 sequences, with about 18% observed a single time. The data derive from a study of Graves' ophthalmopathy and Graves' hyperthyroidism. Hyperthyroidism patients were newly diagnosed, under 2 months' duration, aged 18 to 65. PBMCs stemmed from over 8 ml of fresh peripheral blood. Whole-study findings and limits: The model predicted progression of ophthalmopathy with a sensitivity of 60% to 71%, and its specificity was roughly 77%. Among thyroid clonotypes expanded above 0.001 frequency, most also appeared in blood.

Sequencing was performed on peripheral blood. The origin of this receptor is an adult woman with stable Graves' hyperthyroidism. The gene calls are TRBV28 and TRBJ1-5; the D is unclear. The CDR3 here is CASNPPRAGHSSNQPQHF. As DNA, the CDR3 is TGTGCCAGCAACCCCCCTAGGGCCGGGCATAGTAGCAATCAGCCCCAGCATTTT.